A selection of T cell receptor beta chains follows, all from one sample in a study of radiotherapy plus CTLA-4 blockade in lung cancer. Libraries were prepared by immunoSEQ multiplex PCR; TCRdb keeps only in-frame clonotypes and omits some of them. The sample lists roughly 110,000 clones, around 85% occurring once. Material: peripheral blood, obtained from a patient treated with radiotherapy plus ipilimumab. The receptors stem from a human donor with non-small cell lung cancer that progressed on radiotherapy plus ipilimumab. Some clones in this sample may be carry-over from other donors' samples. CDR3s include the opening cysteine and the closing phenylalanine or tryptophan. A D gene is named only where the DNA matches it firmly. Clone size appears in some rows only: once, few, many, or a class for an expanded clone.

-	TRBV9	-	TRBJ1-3	TGTGCCAGCAGCCCCGCCGGGACGGAAAACACCATATATTTT	CASSPAGTENTIYF
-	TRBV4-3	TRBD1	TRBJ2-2	TGCGCCAGCAGCCAAGATCCTTGGGACAGGGTGGCCGGGGAGCTGTTTTTT	CASSQDPWDRVAGELFF
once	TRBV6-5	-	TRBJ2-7	TGTGCCAGCAGTTACTCGAGGGGTACCTCCTACGAGCAGTACTTC	CASSYSRGTSYEQYF
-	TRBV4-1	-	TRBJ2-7	TGCGCCAGCAGCCAGGTTCAGACCAGAGCCTACGAGCAGTACTTC	CASSQVQTRAYEQYF
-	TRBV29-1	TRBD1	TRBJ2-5	TGCAGCGTCGATCCGGGACAGAAACAAGAGACCCAGTACTTC	CSVDPGQKQETQYF
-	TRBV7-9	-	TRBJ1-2	TGTGCCAGCAGCTTAGAGGCTGGCTACACCTTC	CASSLEAGYTF
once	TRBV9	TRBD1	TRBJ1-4	TGTGCCAGCAGCGCGAGGGAACAGGGGGCGCTTAGCGAAAAACTGTTTTTT	CASSAREQGALSEKLFF
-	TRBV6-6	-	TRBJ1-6	TGTGCCAGCAGTTACGTCCCTAATTCACCCCTCCACTTT	CASSYVPNSPLHF
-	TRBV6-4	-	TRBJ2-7	TGTGCCAGCAGTGACGTTAAAAGAATTGACGAGCAGTACTTC	CASSDVKRIDEQYF
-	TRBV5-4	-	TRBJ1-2	TGTGCCAGCAGCTTGTTGGGTTTGGGCAGTACTAACTATGGCTACACCTTC	CASSLLGLGSTNYGYTF
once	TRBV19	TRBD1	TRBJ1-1	TGTGCCAGTAGCCTCCGGGACAGGCAAGGTACGGGAGCTTTCTTT	CASSLRDRQGTGAFF
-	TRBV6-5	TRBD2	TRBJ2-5	TGTGCCAGCAGAAGACTAGCGGGGGAGACCCAGTACTTC	CASRRLAGETQYF
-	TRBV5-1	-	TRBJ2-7	TGCGCCAGCAGCGGGGACATCAACACCTACGAGCAGTACTTC	CASSGDINTYEQYF
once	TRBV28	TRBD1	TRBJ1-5	TGTGCCAGCAGTTTAGGACAGGGGTTTCGTCAGCCCCAGCATTTT	CASSLGQGFRQPQHF
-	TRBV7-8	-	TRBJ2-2	TGTGCCAGCAGCGAAACAAGGGGGGAGAACACCGGGGAGCTGTTTTTT	CASSETRGENTGELFF
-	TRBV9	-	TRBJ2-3	TGTGCCAGCAGCGTAGGATCCCCAGATACGCAGTATTTT	CASSVGSPDTQYF
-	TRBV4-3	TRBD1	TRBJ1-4	TGCGCCAGCAGCCAAGAAGGGACAGGGGATGAAAAACTGTTTTTT	CASSQEGTGDEKLFF
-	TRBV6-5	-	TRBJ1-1	TGTGCCAGCAGTATCCTCGCCGGCACTGAAGCTTTCTTT	CASSILAGTEAFF
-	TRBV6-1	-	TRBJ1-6	TGTGCCAGCAGTATCGGGAGCTCGGATAATTCACCCCTCCACTTT	CASSIGSSDNSPLHF
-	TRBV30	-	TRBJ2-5	TGTGCCTGGAGTGTAGCAGGGCAAGAGACCCAGTACTTC	CAWSVAGQETQYF
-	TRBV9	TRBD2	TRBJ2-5	TGTGCCAGCAGCCCGAGGGGAGGAGGAGCGGGGGGGCAAGAGACCCAGTACTTC	CASSPRGGGAGGQETQYF
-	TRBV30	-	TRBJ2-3	TGTGCCTGGAGACCAGACACAGATACGCAGTATTTT	CAWRPDTDTQYF
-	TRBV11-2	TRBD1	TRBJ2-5	TGTGCCAGCAGCTCGGGGACAGGCGAGGAGGGGGAGACCCAGTACTTC	CASSSGTGEEGETQYF
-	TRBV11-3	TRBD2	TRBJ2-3	TGTGCCAGCAGCTTAGCTAGCGGGGGCACAGATACGCAGTATTTT	CASSLASGGTDTQYF
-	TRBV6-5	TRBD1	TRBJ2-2	TGTGCCAGCAAAGCCAGACAGGGGAACACCGGGGAGCTGTTTTTT	CASKARQGNTGELFF
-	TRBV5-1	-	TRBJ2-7	TGCGCCAGCAGCTTGGTCGCCTACGAGCAGTACTTC	CASSLVAYEQYF
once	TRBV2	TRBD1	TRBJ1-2	TGTGCCAGCACCACTTGGGGACAGGGCTATGGCTACACCTTC	CASTTWGQGYGYTF
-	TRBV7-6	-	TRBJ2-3	TGTGCCAGCAGCTTAGCGCTAACCGGGTGGACAGATACGCAGTATTTT	CASSLALTGWTDTQYF
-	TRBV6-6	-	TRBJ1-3	TGTGCCAGCAGTGAGAGGACGGACTCTGGAAACACCATATATTTT	CASSERTDSGNTIYF